Listed below are T cell receptor beta chains from one sample, sequenced in a study of blood T cell repertoires in COVID-19. Sequencing used immunoSEQ multiplex PCR; TCRdb keeps in-frame clones, though not all of them. Here the sample spans about 180,000 clones, 86% being singletons. The sequencing sample was made of peripheral blood. The origin of the receptors is a man aged 70-80 years with active or convalescent COVID-19. CDR3s include the opening cysteine and the closing phenylalanine or tryptophan. The D gene is left open where the match is weak. The listing skips clone size in some rows; elsewhere it reads once, few, many or a size class.

d_gene: TRBD1; abundance: .; j_gene: TRBJ2-7; v_gene: TRBV3-1/TRBV3-2; CDR3aa: CASSQDPAGGVEQYF; CDR3nt: TGTGCCAGCAGCCAAGATCCGGCAGGGGGTGTCGAGCAGTACTTC
d_gene: TRBD1; abundance: .; j_gene: TRBJ2-7; v_gene: TRBV4-1; CDR3aa: CASSQAWGQGVYEQYF; CDR3nt: TGCGCCAGCAGCCAAGCCTGGGGACAGGGGGTCTACGAGCAGTACTTC
d_gene: TRBD2; abundance: .; j_gene: TRBJ2-5; v_gene: TRBV9; CDR3aa: CASSVEGLADQETQYF; CDR3nt: TGTGCCAGCAGCGTAGAAGGACTAGCAGACCAAGAGACCCAGTACTTC
d_gene: TRBD1; abundance: .; j_gene: TRBJ1-5; v_gene: TRBV20-1; CDR3aa: CSASSQGGYQPQHF; CDR3nt: TGCAGTGCTAGTAGTCAGGGGGGTTATCAGCCCCAGCATTTT
d_gene: TRBD1; abundance: .; j_gene: TRBJ2-2; v_gene: TRBV5-5; CDR3aa: CASSLRPGQGNTGELFF; CDR3nt: TGTGCCAGCAGCCTTCGTCCGGGACAGGGGAACACCGGGGAGCTGTTTTTT
d_gene: TRBD1; abundance: .; j_gene: TRBJ1-5; v_gene: TRBV4-3; CDR3aa: CASSQNRGLQPQHF; CDR3nt: TGCGCCAGCAGCCAAAACAGGGGGCTTCAGCCCCAGCATTTT
d_gene: .; abundance: .; j_gene: TRBJ2-1; v_gene: TRBV5-1; CDR3aa: CASTLRGGAGNEQFF; CDR3nt: TGCGCCAGCACCCTGAGAGGGGGGGCGGGAAATGAGCAGTTCTTC
d_gene: TRBD2; abundance: once; j_gene: TRBJ2-7; v_gene: TRBV6-6; CDR3aa: CASSPTRGLAGDYEQYF; CDR3nt: TGTGCCAGCAGTCCCACGAGGGGACTAGCGGGTGACTACGAGCAGTACTTC
d_gene: TRBD2; abundance: .; j_gene: TRBJ2-3; v_gene: TRBV9; CDR3aa: CASSVDPSGMGTDTQYF; CDR3nt: TGTGCCAGCAGCGTAGACCCTAGCGGGATGGGCACAGATACGCAGTATTTT
d_gene: .; abundance: .; j_gene: TRBJ1-5; v_gene: TRBV5-6; CDR3aa: CASSLREGQPQHF; CDR3nt: TGTGCCAGCAGTTTACGGGAGGGGCAGCCCCAGCATTTT
d_gene: TRBD1; abundance: .; j_gene: TRBJ1-1; v_gene: TRBV11-2; CDR3aa: CASSRIRDRGKAFF; CDR3nt: TGTGCCAGCAGCCGCATCCGGGACAGGGGGAAAGCTTTCTTT
d_gene: TRBD1; abundance: .; j_gene: TRBJ1-3; v_gene: TRBV7-8; CDR3aa: CASSSRDRSSGNTIYF; CDR3nt: TGTGCCAGCAGCTCCCGGGACAGGAGCTCTGGAAACACCATATATTTT
d_gene: .; abundance: .; j_gene: TRBJ1-1; v_gene: TRBV7-2; CDR3aa: CASSFSLNTEAFF; CDR3nt: TGTGCCAGCAGCTTCTCCCTGAACACTGAAGCTTTCTTT
d_gene: TRBD1; abundance: .; j_gene: TRBJ2-2; v_gene: TRBV5-4; CDR3aa: CASSWDRGRVGELFF; CDR3nt: TGTGCCAGCAGCTGGGACAGGGGGCGCGTCGGGGAGCTGTTTTTT
d_gene: .; abundance: .; j_gene: TRBJ1-5; v_gene: TRBV2; CDR3aa: CASSGGPGVRAGNQPQHF; CDR3nt: TGTGCCAGCAGCGGGGGTCCGGGCGTGAGGGCAGGCAATCAGCCCCAGCATTTT
d_gene: .; abundance: once; j_gene: TRBJ1-1; v_gene: TRBV18; CDR3aa: CASSPTLAAEAFF; CDR3nt: TGTGCCAGCTCACCAACCCTGGCGGCTGAAGCTTTCTTT
d_gene: TRBD1; abundance: .; j_gene: TRBJ1-3; v_gene: TRBV6-2/TRBV6-3; CDR3aa: CASSAHRGRRNTIYF; CDR3nt: TGTGCCAGCAGTGCCCACAGGGGAAGGCGAAACACCATATATTTT
d_gene: TRBD1; abundance: once; j_gene: TRBJ2-7; v_gene: TRBV18; CDR3aa: CASSSGQGSSYEQYF; CDR3nt: TGTGCCAGCTCATCTGGACAGGGTAGTTCCTACGAGCAGTACTTC
d_gene: .; abundance: .; j_gene: TRBJ1-6; v_gene: TRBV5-1; CDR3aa: CASSLNGQGNSPLHF; CDR3nt: TGCGCCAGCAGCTTGAACGGCCAGGGGAATTCACCCCTCCACTTT
d_gene: .; abundance: once; j_gene: TRBJ1-1; v_gene: TRBV7-2; CDR3aa: CASSLEGAGTEAFF; CDR3nt: TGTGCCAGCAGCTTAGAAGGCGCAGGGACTGAAGCTTTCTTT
d_gene: TRBD2; abundance: .; j_gene: TRBJ2-1; v_gene: TRBV27; CDR3aa: CASSLSGTSGYNEQFF; CDR3nt: TGTGCCAGCAGTTTATCCGGGACTAGCGGTTACAATGAGCAGTTCTTC
d_gene: .; abundance: .; j_gene: TRBJ1-1; v_gene: TRBV24-1; CDR3aa: CATSDFGVTGAFF; CDR3nt: TGTGCCACCAGTGATTTCGGGGTAACTGGAGCTTTCTTT
d_gene: TRBD1; abundance: .; j_gene: TRBJ2-1; v_gene: TRBV9; CDR3aa: CASSVGQGVRNEQFF; CDR3nt: TGTGCCAGCAGCGTAGGACAGGGCGTGCGGAATGAGCAGTTCTTC
d_gene: .; abundance: .; j_gene: TRBJ1-6; v_gene: TRBV6-5; CDR3aa: CASRQADSPLHF; CDR3nt: TGTGCCAGCAGACAGGCGGATTCACCCCTCCACTTT
d_gene: TRBD1; abundance: .; j_gene: TRBJ1-5; v_gene: TRBV10-3; CDR3aa: CAISPGGLNQPQHF; CDR3nt: TGTGCCATCAGCCCAGGGGGCCTCAATCAGCCCCAGCATTTT
d_gene: .; abundance: .; j_gene: TRBJ1-1; v_gene: TRBV29-1; CDR3aa: CSAERQRGEAFF; CDR3nt: TGCAGCGCAGAAAGGCAGCGGGGTGAAGCTTTCTTT
d_gene: TRBD1; abundance: once; j_gene: TRBJ1-2; v_gene: TRBV5-1; CDR3aa: CASSPGTGGYGYTF; CDR3nt: TGCGCCAGCAGCCCCGGGACAGGGGGTTATGGCTACACCTTC
d_gene: .; abundance: .; j_gene: TRBJ1-2; v_gene: TRBV29-1; CDR3aa: CSVGRVDGYTF; CDR3nt: TGCAGCGTTGGCAGGGTGGATGGCTACACCTTC
d_gene: .; abundance: .; j_gene: TRBJ1-5; v_gene: TRBV19; CDR3aa: CASRREPERAQPQHF; CDR3nt: TGTGCCAGTAGAAGAGAACCTGAGAGGGCTCAGCCCCAGCATTTT
d_gene: TRBD1; abundance: once; j_gene: TRBJ2-5; v_gene: TRBV5-1; CDR3aa: CASSFGQGRETQYF; CDR3nt: TGCGCCAGCAGCTTCGGACAGGGTCGGGAGACCCAGTACTTC
d_gene: .; abundance: .; j_gene: TRBJ2-6; v_gene: TRBV25-1; CDR3aa: CASSESGAGANVLTF; CDR3nt: TGTGCCAGCAGTGAATCAGGGGCTGGGGCCAACGTCCTGACTTTC
d_gene: .; abundance: .; j_gene: TRBJ1-2; v_gene: TRBV15; CDR3aa: CATSRLQGTENGYTF; CDR3nt: TGTGCCACCAGCAGGCTCCAGGGGACGGAGAATGGCTACACCTTC
d_gene: TRBD1; abundance: .; j_gene: TRBJ2-1; v_gene: TRBV5-1; CDR3aa: CASSLSGGKNNEQFF; CDR3nt: TGCGCCAGCAGCTTGTCAGGGGGCAAAAACAATGAGCAGTTCTTC
d_gene: .; abundance: .; j_gene: TRBJ2-5; v_gene: TRBV6-5; CDR3aa: CASSSGARETQYF; CDR3nt: TGTGCCAGCAGCTCGGGAGCAAGGGAGACCCAGTACTTC
d_gene: .; abundance: .; j_gene: TRBJ1-2; v_gene: TRBV27; CDR3aa: CASSPNGENYGYTF; CDR3nt: TGTGCCAGCAGCCCAAACGGGGAGAACTATGGCTACACCTTC